The source of this T cell receptor beta chain is a study of cytomegalovirus exposure and HLA in healthy donors. Per germline, CDR1 MRHNA and CDR2 SNTAGT. CDR3 length: 13 residues. Trimming removed 6 bases at V and 6 bases at J, with 12 bases between. Primers: 60 Vbeta forward and 13 Jbeta reverse. The repertoire was sequenced with immunoSEQ multiplex PCR; TCRdb's copy has only in-frame clones and lacks some. This sample yields roughly 200,000 clones, of which about 88% are seen a single time; around 0.34% belongs to the top ten. Donors showed nominal health when sampled, although they likely had unrecorded immune exposures. Overall study findings and caveats: For most TCR beta V segments, an earlier analysis put the productive rate at about 87% or about 30% of the time.

A note on this clone: What it recognizes is unknown.

The sequenced sample consisted of PBMCs. This TCR came from a woman aged 25 to 39 in good health and CMV-seronegative. J is TRBJ2-1 and V is TRBV6-4; TRBD1 might be the D (6 bases). The CDR3 region has the DNA TGTGCCAGCAGCCGGGGACAATTCAATGAGCAGTTCTTC. It yields the protein CASSRGQFNEQFF.